One and the same sample provided the 26 T cell receptor beta chains below, sequenced in a study of CD8 T cells in ankylosing spondylitis. From the 5' RACE reads, TCRdb called clonotypes with MiXCR, one entry per CDR3 protein. The table has approximately 300,000 distinct CDR3 sequences, around 18% seen once; the top ten hold 7.5% to 9%. The sequencing input was blood, either unsorted or a sorted T cell fraction (not recorded which). These receptors were collected from a male donor with ankylosing spondylitis or in good health (not recorded which).

This clonotype appeared a few times. The chain recombines TRBV29-1 with TRBJ2-1; 11 positions agree with TRBD2. This CDR3 is 14 amino acids long. Per the germline V gene, CDR1 is SQVTM and CDR2 is ANQGSEA. V dropped 7 bases and J dropped 2; count of bases not matched to a gene: 4. The CDR3 sequence is CSAEGLAAYNEQFF. The CDR3 DNA follows: TGCAGCGCAGAGGGACTAGCGGCCTACAATGAGCAGTTCTTC.

This clonotype was seen a handful of times. The V and J genes are TRBV28 and TRBJ1-5; maybe TRBD1 (6 bases). Between the trimmed V and J ends, which lost 5 bases and 4 bases, there was a span of 15 bases. CDR3 size: 15 residues. Germline CDR1 is MDHEN and CDR2 is SYDVKM. The CDR3 sequence is CASSTPDRPNQPQHF. Written as DNA, the CDR3 is TGTGCCAGCAGTACCCCGGACAGACCAAATCAGCCCCAGCATTTT.

The chain recombines TRBV28 with TRBJ2-4, with D maybe TRBD2 (6 bases). Trimming removed 5 bases at V and 5 bases at J, with 10 bases between. The V gene's germline CDR1 is MDHEN and CDR2 SYDVKM. The CDR3 contains 13 residues. The CDR3 DNA reads TGTGCCAGCAGTCCGCGGGACCAAAACATTCAGTACTTC. Its translation: CASSPRDQNIQYF.

V and J are TRBV20-1 and TRBJ2-3; D not certain. Germline V gives CDR1 DFQATT, CDR2 SNEGSKA (reference sequence). V dropped 7 bases and J dropped 3 bases, with 14 bases sitting between them. The CDR3 is 13 amino acids. The CDR3 region has the DNA TGCAGTGTTCCTTCTACCGATACAGATACGCAGTATTTT. This encodes CSVPSTDTDTQYF.

V is TRBV20-1 and J is TRBJ1-5, with 10 bases aligning to TRBD1. The CDR3 length is 15 residues. The V and J ends lost 3 bases and 3 bases, in that order; junction bases with no gene match: 5. Germline CDR1 is DFQATT and CDR2 is SNEGSKA (reference sequence). The CDR3: CSASFGTGVNQPQHF. The CDR3 nucleotides read TGCAGTGCTAGCTTCGGGACAGGGGTCAATCAGCCCCAGCATTTT.

CDR3 sequence reads: CASSVGTGGLNEQFF. The CDR3 coding sequence is TGTGCCAGCAGCGTTGGGACAGGGGGTCTCAATGAGCAGTTCTTC. This chain joins TRBV12-3 or TRBV12-4 and TRBJ2-1, with 11 bases lining up with TRBD1. Trimming cost V 6 bases and J 6 bases; bases outside gene matches: 7. This CDR3 has 15 residues.

This clonotype was counted ten times or more. CDR3 sequence: CASSRVNRGSYNEQFF. CDR3 DNA: TGTGCCAGCAGCCGCGTGAACAGGGGATCCTACAATGAGCAGTTCTTC. This chain joins TRBV11-2 and TRBJ2-1, with 7 bases fitting TRBD1. The V gene's germline CDR1 is SGHAT and CDR2 FQNNGV. Germline trimming cut 5 bases from V and 1 base from J; bases unmatched to any gene: 8. The CDR3 extends over 16 amino acids. The complete variable domain, with remaining parts taken from reference TRBV11-2 and TRBJ2-1, reads EAGVAQSPRYKIIEKRQSVAFWCNPISGHATLYWYQQILGQGPKLLIQFQNNGVVDDSQLPKDRFSAERLKGVDSTLKIQPAKLEDSAVYLCASSRVNRGSYNEQFFGPGTRLTVL.

The J gene is TRBJ2-1, the V gene TRBV9, with 7 bases identical to TRBD1. CDR1 and CDR2 from the germline V gene are SGDLS and YYNGEE. V lost 3 bases and J lost 4; bases outside the gene matches: 7. The CDR3 extends over 15 amino acids. The CDR3 region is CASSARGMEYNEQFF. The CDR3 DNA follows: TGTGCCAGCAGCGCCAGGGGGATGGAATACAATGAGCAGTTCTTC.

This clonotype has a handful of counts. The chain joins TRBV9 to TRBJ1-2, with D tentatively TRBD1 (5 bases). CDR3 length: 13 residues. Germline loops: CDR1 SGDLS, CDR2 YYNGEE. Trimming took off 7 bases at V and 8 bases at J, with 18 bases between the two ends. The CDR3 reads CASPDTGLRGYTF. The CDR3 nucleotides read TGTGCCAGCCCCGACACAGGCTTGAGGGGCTACACCTTC.

This clonotype was recorded once. The chain uses TRBV6-1 and TRBJ1-1; tentatively, D is TRBD1 (5 bases). The CDR3 contains 16 residues. In germline, CDR1 is MNHNS, CDR2 SASEGT. Trimming removed 7 bases at V and 5 bases at J, with 23 bases between. CDR3 amino acids: CASTGWGAGIDTEAFF. As DNA, the CDR3 is TGTGCCAGCACAGGCTGGGGAGCAGGGATTGATACTGAAGCTTTCTTT.

The chain employs TRBV20-1 and TRBJ1-4; TRBD1 agrees at 8 bases. With V trimmed by 2 bases and J by 2 bases, 1 base remained unmatched. The CDR3 has 14 residues. CDR1 and CDR2 (germline): DFQATT, SNEGSKA (reference sequence). The CDR3: CSARWTGTNEKLFF. CDR3 coding DNA: TGCAGTGCTAGATGGACAGGGACTAATGAAAAACTGTTTTTT.

This clonotype was counted many times. The genes are TRBV29-1 and TRBJ1-5; 8 bases map to TRBD1. In germline, CDR1 is SQVTM, CDR2 ANQGSEA. The CDR3 is made up of 13 amino acids. V lost 5 bases and J lost 6; bases outside the gene matches: 6. CDR3 in amino acids: CSVSGGETQPQHF. In nucleotides, the CDR3 is TGCAGCGTTTCAGGGGGCGAGACTCAGCCCCAGCATTTT.

This CDR3 is CASSLATRTQYF. The DNA of the CDR3 is TGTGCCAGCAGCTTAGCAACACGGACCCAGTACTTC. This chain connects TRBV7-2 to TRBJ2-5; D is uncertain. The V end lost 0 bases, the J end lost 7 bases, and 6 bases lay between the germline ends. Germline CDR1 and CDR2: SGHTA and FQGNSA. CDR3 length: 12 amino acids.

This chain connects TRBV12-3 or TRBV12-4 to TRBJ2-5; 10 bases agree with TRBD2. The CDR3 covers 15 residues. V shed 6 bases and J 3 bases; nucleotides not matched to a gene: 7. The CDR3 protein is CASSPGTSEKETQYF. The CDR3 nucleotides read TGTGCCAGCAGCCCGGGGACTAGCGAAAAAGAGACCCAGTACTTC.

V usage is TRBV5-1 and J usage is TRBJ1-6; 9 nucleotides match TRBD1. V shed 4 bases, J shed 7 bases, and the junction held 6 bases outside the gene matches. Germline V gives CDR1 SGHRS, CDR2 YFSETQ. The CDR3 totals 15 residues. The CDR3 sequence is CASSDSGTGNSPLHF. DNA of the CDR3: TGCGCCAGCAGCGATTCCGGGACAGGGAATTCACCCCTCCACTTT. Drawing the rest from reference TRBV5-1 and TRBJ1-6, the complete variable domain is KAGVTQTPRYLIKTRGQQVTLSCSPISGHRSVSWYQQTPGQGLQFLFEYFSETQRNKGNFPGRFSGRQFSNSRSEMNVSTLELGDSALYLCASSDSGTGNSPLHFGNGTRLTVT.

Ten or more counts support this clonotype. This chain links TRBV20-1 with TRBJ2-1, with D perhaps TRBD1 (6 bases). V was trimmed by 6 bases and J by 3 bases, leaving 15 bases between them. This CDR3 region has 14 residues. The germline gives CDR1 DFQATT, CDR2 SNEGSKA (reference sequence). This CDR3 is CSAQQAGVYNEQFF. As DNA, the CDR3 is TGCAGTGCCCAGCAAGCAGGGGTCTACAATGAGCAGTTCTTC.

The sample holds many counts of this clonotype. The rearrangement links TRBV15 to TRBJ1-4; maybe TRBD1 (5 bases). Trimming removed 3 bases from V and 2 bases from J, with 10 bases in between. The CDR3 is 15 amino acids. Germline CDR1 is LNHNV and CDR2 is YYDKDF (reference sequence). The CDR3 sequence is CATSSSGPTNEKLFF. In DNA form, the CDR3 reads TGTGCCACCAGCAGTTCGGGGCCTACTAATGAAAAACTGTTTTTT.

This clonotype was found a few times. The rearrangement joins TRBV11-2 to TRBJ1-5; D possibly corresponds to TRBD1 (5 bases). The length of the CDR3 is 16 residues. The V gene lost 1 base and the J gene lost 4 bases, with 14 bases spanning the gap. The germline V gene has CDR1 SGHAT and CDR2 FQNNGV. The CDR3 loop is CASSLGSGRINQPQHF. The DNA for the CDR3 is TGTGCCAGCAGCTTAGGATCGGGACGGATAAATCAGCCCCAGCATTTT.

This clonotype came up once. The chain carries TRBV6-1 and TRBJ1-2; D ambiguous. V lost 7 bases, J lost 2 bases, and 17 bases lay in between. CDR1 is MNHNS, CDR2 SASEGT, per germline. The CDR3 runs to 15 residues. CDR3 bases: TGTGCCAGCACCAAACTTAGGAGTACAAACTATGGCTACACCTTC. Translating gives CASTKLRSTNYGYTF.

The rearrangement uses TRBV20-1 and TRBJ1-5; tentative D call: TRBD1 (5 bases). V gave up 1 base and J gave up 0 bases, with 10 bases separating them. The germline V gene encodes CDR1 DFQATT and CDR2 SNEGSKA (reference sequence). This CDR3 is 15 amino acids long. The CDR3: CSARVGTYSNQPQHF. CDR3 nucleotide sequence: TGCAGTGCTAGAGTTGGGACGTATAGCAATCAGCCCCAGCATTTT.

V and J are TRBV3-1 and TRBJ2-1; TRBD2 matches 8 bases. V lost 4 bases to trimming and J lost 10 bases; unmatched junction nucleotides: 6. CDR3 length: 13 residues. The germline gives CDR1 LGHDT, CDR2 YNNKEL (reference sequence). The CDR3 reads CASSLGLAREQFF. The CDR3 DNA sequence: TGTGCCAGCAGCCTCGGACTAGCACGGGAGCAGTTCTTC.

This clonotype was counted between two and nine times. The chain is built from TRBV28 and TRBJ1-2; D gene ambiguous. V shed 1 base and J shed 4 bases, with 10 bases lying between them. The CDR3 extends over 14 amino acids. Germline loops: CDR1 MDHEN, CDR2 SYDVKM. For the CDR3, the DNA is TGTGCCAGCAGTTTATTTCGGGTTTTCTATGGCTACACCTTC. The encoded protein is CASSLFRVFYGYTF.

There are many counts of this clonotype. V and J are TRBV6-1 and TRBJ1-4; TRBD1 matches at 9 bases. Trimming took 6 bases from V and 8 from J; bases not matched to a gene: 10. The CDR3 consists of 15 residues. CDR1 is MNHNS and CDR2 is SASEGT in the germline V gene. In DNA, the CDR3 is TGTGCCAGCAGCCCCGGGACAGGGTGGATAGAAAAACTGTTTTTT. Translation: CASSPGTGWIEKLFF.

This clonotype was seen a few times. This chain uses TRBV10-3 with TRBJ2-2; 10 positions match TRBD1. Germline values: CDR1 ENHRY, CDR2 SYGVKD. The CDR3 runs 15 residues. With V trimmed by 5 bases and J by 6 bases, 6 bases remained unmatched. Here the CDR3 reads CAISPDRGEAGELFF. The CDR3 region has the DNA TGTGCCATCAGTCCGGACAGGGGGGAGGCCGGGGAGCTGTTTTTT.

The chain joins TRBV20-1 to TRBJ2-1; 7 bases match TRBD2. Germline V CDR1 and CDR2: DFQATT, SNEGSKA (reference sequence). The length of the CDR3 is 12 residues. CDR3 coding DNA: TGCGCGCGGGGGAGCTCCTACAATGAGCAGTTCTTC. Its translation is CARGSSYNEQFF.

This clonotype was seen more than once but under ten times. The chain couples TRBV12-3 or TRBV12-4 to TRBJ2-5; no clear D gene. V was clipped by 6 bases and J by 5 bases, with 13 bases between them. The CDR3 is 13 amino acids. The CDR3 coding sequence is TGTGCCAGCAGCTCCCGGCCTTGGGAGACCCAGTACTTC. Translated, it gives CASSSRPWETQYF.